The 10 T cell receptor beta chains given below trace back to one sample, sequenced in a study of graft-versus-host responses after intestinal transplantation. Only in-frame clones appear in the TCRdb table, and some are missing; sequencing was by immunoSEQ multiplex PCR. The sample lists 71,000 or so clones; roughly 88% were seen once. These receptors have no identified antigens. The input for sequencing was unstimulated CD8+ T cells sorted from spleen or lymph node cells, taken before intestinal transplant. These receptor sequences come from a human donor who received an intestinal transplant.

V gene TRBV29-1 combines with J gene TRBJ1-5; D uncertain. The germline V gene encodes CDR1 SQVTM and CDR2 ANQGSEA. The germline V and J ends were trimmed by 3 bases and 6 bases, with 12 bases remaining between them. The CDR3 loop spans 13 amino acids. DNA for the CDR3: TGCAGCGTTGATACCGGTATCGGTCAGCCCCAGCATTTT. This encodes CSVDTGIGQPQHF.

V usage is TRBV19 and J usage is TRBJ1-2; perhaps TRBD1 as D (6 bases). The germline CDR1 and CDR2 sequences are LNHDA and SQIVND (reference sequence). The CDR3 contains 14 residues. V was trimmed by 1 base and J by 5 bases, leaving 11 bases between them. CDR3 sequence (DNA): TGTGCCAGTAGTATAGCTCATACAGGGTATGGCTACACCTTC. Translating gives CASSIAHTGYGYTF.

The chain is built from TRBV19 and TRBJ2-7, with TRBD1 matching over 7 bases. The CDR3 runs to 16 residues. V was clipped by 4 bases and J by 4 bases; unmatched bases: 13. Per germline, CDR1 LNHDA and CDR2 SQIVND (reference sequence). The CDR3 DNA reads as TGTGCCAGTAGTACCGCCGGTCCCGGGACAGTTTACGAGCAGTACTTC. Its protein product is CASSTAGPGTVYEQYF. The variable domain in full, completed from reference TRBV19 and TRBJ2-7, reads DGGITQSPKYLFRKEGQNVTLSCEQNLNHDAMYWYRQDPGQGLRLIYYSQIVNDFQKGDIAEGYSVSREKKESFPLTVTSAQKNPTAFYLCASSTAGPGTVYEQYFGPGTRLTVT.

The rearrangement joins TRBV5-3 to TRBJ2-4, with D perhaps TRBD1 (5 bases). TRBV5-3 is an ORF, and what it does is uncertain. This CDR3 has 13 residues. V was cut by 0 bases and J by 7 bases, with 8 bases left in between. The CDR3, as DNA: TGTGCCAGAAGCTTGGGACAGAAGAACATTCAGTACTTC. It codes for CARSLGQKNIQYF.

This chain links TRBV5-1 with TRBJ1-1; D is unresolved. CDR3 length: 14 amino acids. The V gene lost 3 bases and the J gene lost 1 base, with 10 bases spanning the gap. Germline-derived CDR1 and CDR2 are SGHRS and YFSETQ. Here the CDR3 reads CASSYLGGNTEAFF. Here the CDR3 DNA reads TGCGCCAGCAGCTACCTCGGAGGGAACACTGAAGCTTTCTTT.

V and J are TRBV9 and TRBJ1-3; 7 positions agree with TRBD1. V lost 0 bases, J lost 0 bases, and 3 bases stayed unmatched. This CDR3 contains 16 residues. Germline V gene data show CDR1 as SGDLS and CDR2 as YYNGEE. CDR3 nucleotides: TGTGCCAGCAGCGTAGGACAGGGACCCTCTGGAAACACCATATATTTT. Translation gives CASSVGQGPSGNTIYF.

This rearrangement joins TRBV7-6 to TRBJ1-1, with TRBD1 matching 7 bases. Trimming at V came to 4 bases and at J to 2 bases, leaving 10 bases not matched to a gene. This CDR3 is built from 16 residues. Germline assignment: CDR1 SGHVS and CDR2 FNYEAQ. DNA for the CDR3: TGTGCCAGCAGCTCAACCGCGACAGGGACCAACACTGAAGCTTTCTTT. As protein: CASSSTATGTNTEAFF.

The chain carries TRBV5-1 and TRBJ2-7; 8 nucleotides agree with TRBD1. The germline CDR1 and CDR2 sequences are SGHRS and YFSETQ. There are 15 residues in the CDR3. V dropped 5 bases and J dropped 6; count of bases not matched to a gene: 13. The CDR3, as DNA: TGCGCCAGCAGGCAAACCGGGGGAACAGGGGGCGAGCAGTACTTC. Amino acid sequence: CASRQTGGTGGEQYF.

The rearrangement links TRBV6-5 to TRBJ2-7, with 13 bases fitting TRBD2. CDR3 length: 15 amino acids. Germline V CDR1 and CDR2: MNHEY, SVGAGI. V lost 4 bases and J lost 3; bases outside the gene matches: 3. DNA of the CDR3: TGTGCCAGCAGTTCCCGGACTAGCGGGGGCTACGAGCAGTACTTC. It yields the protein CASSSRTSGGYEQYF.

CDR3 loop: CASSQGQIKAYNEQFF. In DNA, the CDR3 is TGTGCCAGCAGTCAAGGACAGATTAAGGCCTACAATGAGCAGTTCTTC. This chain uses TRBV6-6 with TRBJ2-1; D may be TRBD1 (6 bases). Germline V lookup: CDR1 MNHNY, CDR2 SVGAGI (reference sequence). The CDR3 has 16 residues. V lost 5 bases and J 2 bases, leaving 16 bases between the germline ends.